Included here is one TCR beta chain sequence, with context. Its antigen is not known. The data derive from a study of T cell responses to AZD1222 COVID-19 vaccine. Study-level results: Baseline seropositivity characterized only a handful of AZD1222 recipients. Researchers took repertoire samples only after the peak T cell response had come. Vaccine-related CD4 TCRs covered spike, predominating at 160-218 and 743-854.

Some clones are missing from TCRdb's copy, which holds only in-frame ones; the method was immunoSEQ multiplex PCR. The table records some 140,000 clones, about 88% of them present only once. CDR3 length equals 18 residues. Germline V CDR1 and CDR2: ENHRY, SYGVKD. The V end lost 10 bases, the J end lost 0 bases, and 24 bases lay between the germline ends. This specimen was peripheral blood, taken 28 days after the second AZD1222 dose. The source is an adult who received the AZD1222 COVID-19 vaccine. V is TRBV10-3 and J is TRBJ2-2; D not certain. In nucleotides, the CDR3 is TGTGCCACTGAAGCTATGTCGTCGTGGTATGCGAACACCGGGGAGCTGTTTTTT. Translating it yields CATEAMSSWYANTGELFF.